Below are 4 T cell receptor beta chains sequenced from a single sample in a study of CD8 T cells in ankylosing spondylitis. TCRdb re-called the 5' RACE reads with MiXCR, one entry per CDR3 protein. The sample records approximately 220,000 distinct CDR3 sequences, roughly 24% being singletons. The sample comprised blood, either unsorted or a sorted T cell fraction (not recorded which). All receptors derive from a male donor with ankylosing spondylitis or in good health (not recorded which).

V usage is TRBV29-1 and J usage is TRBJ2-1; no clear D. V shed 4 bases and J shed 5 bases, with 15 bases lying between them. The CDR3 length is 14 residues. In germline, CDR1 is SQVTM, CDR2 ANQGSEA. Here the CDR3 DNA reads TGCAGCGTTGGATCCTACCTCCTGGACAATGAGCAGTTCTTC. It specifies CSVGSYLLDNEQFF.

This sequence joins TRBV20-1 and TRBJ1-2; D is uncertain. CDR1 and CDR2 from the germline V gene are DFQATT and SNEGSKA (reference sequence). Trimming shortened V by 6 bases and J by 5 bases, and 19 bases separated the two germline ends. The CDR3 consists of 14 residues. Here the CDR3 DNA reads TGCAGTGCGGCAGATGCTAGCCTTAATTATGGCTACACCTTC. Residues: CSAADASLNYGYTF.

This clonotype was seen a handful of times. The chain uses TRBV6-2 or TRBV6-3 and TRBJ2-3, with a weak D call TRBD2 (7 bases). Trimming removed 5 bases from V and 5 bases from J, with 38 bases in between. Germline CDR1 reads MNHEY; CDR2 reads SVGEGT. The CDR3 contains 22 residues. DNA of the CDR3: TGTGCCAGCAGTCCCCGTAAGCAGCTCGGCAGGGGAGGAGCGGGAAGAATAGATACGCAGTATTTT. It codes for CASSPRKQLGRGGAGRIDTQYF.

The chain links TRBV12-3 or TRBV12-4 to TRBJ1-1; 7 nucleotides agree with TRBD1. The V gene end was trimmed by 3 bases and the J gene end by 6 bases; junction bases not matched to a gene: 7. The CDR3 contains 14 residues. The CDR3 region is CASSLEGAIAEAFF. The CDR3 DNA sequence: TGTGCCAGCAGTTTGGAGGGGGCGATCGCTGAAGCTTTCTTT.